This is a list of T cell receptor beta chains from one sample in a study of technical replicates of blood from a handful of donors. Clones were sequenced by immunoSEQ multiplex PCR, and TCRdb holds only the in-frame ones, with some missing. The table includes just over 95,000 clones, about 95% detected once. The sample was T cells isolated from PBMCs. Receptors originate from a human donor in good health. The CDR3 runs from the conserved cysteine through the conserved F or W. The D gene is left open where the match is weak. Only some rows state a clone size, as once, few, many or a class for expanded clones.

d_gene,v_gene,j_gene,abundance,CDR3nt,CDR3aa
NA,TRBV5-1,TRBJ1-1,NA,TGCGCCAGCAGCTTGGAGGGAGGGGTGGACACTGAAGCTTTCTTT,CASSLEGGVDTEAFF
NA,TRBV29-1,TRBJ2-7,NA,TGCAGCGTTGAAGGGCCATCCTACGAGCAGTACTTC,CSVEGPSYEQYF
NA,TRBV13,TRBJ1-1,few,TGTGCCAGCAGCTTAGCAGCGGAGCTGAACACTGAAGCTTTCTTT,CASSLAAELNTEAFF
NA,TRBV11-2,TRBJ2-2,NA,TGTGCCAGCAGCTTAATAGAGAACACCGGGGAGCTGTTTTTT,CASSLIENTGELFF
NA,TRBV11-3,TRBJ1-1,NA,TGTGCCAGCAGCTATAGAGGCAACACTGAAGCTTTCTTT,CASSYRGNTEAFF
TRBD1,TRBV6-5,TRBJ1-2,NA,TGTGCCAGCAGTTTGACAGGGCAGGTTACTAACTATGGCTACACCTTC,CASSLTGQVTNYGYTF
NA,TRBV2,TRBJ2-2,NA,TGTGCCAGCAGTCTCACCGGGGAGCTGTTTTTT,CASSLTGELFF
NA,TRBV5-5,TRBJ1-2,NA,TGTGCCAGCAGCTTGGGCCTAAACTATGGCTACACCTTC,CASSLGLNYGYTF
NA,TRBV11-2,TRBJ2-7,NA,TGTGCCAGCAGCCGAGGGACTGGCGGTATCAATTACGAGCAGTACTTC,CASSRGTGGINYEQYF
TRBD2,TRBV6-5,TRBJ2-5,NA,TGTGCCAGCAGTCTTTATAGCGGGGAGACCCAGTACTTC,CASSLYSGETQYF
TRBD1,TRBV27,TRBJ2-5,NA,TGTGCCAGCAGGCAAGACAGGGAGCAAGAGACCCAGTACTTC,CASRQDREQETQYF
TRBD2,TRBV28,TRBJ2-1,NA,TGTGCCAGCAGCCTGGGACTAGCCCTGACCAATGAGCAGTTCTTC,CASSLGLALTNEQFF
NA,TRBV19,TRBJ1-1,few,TGTGCCAGTACTTCTGGGGGGTTTAGGACTGAAGCTTTCTTT,CASTSGGFRTEAFF
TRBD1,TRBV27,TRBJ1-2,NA,TGTGCCAGCAGTTTAAGGAGACAGGGCTCACACGGCTACACCTTC,CASSLRRQGSHGYTF
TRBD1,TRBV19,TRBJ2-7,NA,TGTGCCAGTAGTTCGAGGACAGGTCCGACTAATTACGAGCAGTACTTC,CASSSRTGPTNYEQYF
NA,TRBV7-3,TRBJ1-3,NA,TGTGCCAGCAGCCCGACACCGGGACACCCAGACTCTGGAAACACCATATATTTT,CASSPTPGHPDSGNTIYF
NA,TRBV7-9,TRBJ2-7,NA,TGTGCCAGCAGCTTAGGGCAGGGGGGCGAGCAGTACTTC,CASSLGQGGEQYF
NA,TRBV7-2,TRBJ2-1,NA,TGTGCCAGCAGCTTATCGGCGGTTAGCTCCTACAATGAGCAGTTCTTC,CASSLSAVSSYNEQFF
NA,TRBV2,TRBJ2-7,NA,TGTGCCAGCAGCCCCCCTCGTGTCTACGAGCAGTACTTC,CASSPPRVYEQYF
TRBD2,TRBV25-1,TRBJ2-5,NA,TGTGCCAGCACGCGGGAGTACCAAGAGACCCAGTACTTC,CASTREYQETQYF
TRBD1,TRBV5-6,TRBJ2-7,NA,TGTGCCAGCAGCGCCGGGACAGGGTTGTTGGACTTC,CASSAGTGLLDF
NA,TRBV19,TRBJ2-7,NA,TGTGCCAGTAGTGCGGGGGCGGGCGAGCAGTACTTC,CASSAGAGEQYF
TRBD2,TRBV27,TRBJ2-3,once,TGTGCCAGCAGTTATAGCGGGAGTAGTACAGATACGCAGTATTTT,CASSYSGSSTDTQYF
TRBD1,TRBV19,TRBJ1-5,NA,TGTGCCAGTAGTAGCGACAGGGCTGGCAATCAGCCCCAGCATTTT,CASSSDRAGNQPQHF
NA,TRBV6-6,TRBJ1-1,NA,TGTGCCAGCGAGGGATTCAACACTGAAGCTTTCTTT,CASEGFNTEAFF
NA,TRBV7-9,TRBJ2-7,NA,TGTGCCAGCAGCTCCGGGGGGCGCTACGAGCAGTACTTC,CASSSGGRYEQYF
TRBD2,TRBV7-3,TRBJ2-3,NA,TGTGCCAGCAGCCGTAGCGGGAGGGCCGTAGCAGATACGCAGTATTTT,CASSRSGRAVADTQYF
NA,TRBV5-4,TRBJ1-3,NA,TGTGCCAGCAGCTCACATAACTCTGGAAACACCATATATTTT,CASSSHNSGNTIYF
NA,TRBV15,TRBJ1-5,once,TGTGCCACCAGCATTGGGGGACTCTCCTACAATCAGCCCCAGCATTTT,CATSIGGLSYNQPQHF
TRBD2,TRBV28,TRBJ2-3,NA,TGTGCCAGCACCCCTAGCGGGAGTCGGAGCACAGATACGCAGTATTTT,CASTPSGSRSTDTQYF
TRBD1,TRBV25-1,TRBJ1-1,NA,TGTGCCAGCAGTAACTCAGGGGGTGAAGCTTTCTTT,CASSNSGGEAFF
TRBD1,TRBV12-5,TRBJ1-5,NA,TGTGCTAGTGGTTTGTCAACGACAGGGCTCAATCAGCCCCAGCATTTT,CASGLSTTGLNQPQHF
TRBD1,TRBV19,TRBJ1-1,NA,TGTGCCAGTAGTGTGGGACAGGCGGCTTTCTTT,CASSVGQAAFF
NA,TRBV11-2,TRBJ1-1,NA,TGTGCCAGCAGCTTGGGACTGAGGAACACTGAAGCTTTCTTT,CASSLGLRNTEAFF
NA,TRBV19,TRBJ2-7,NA,TGTGCCAGTAGTATAAGAGGAGCGCAAACCTACGAGCAGTACTTC,CASSIRGAQTYEQYF
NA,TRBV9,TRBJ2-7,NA,TGTGCCAGCAGCTTAAGTACAGGAATAGGCGAGCAGTACTTC,CASSLSTGIGEQYF
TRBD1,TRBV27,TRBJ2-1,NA,TGTGCCAGCAGTTTATGGACAGGGTACAATGAGCAGTTCTTC,CASSLWTGYNEQFF
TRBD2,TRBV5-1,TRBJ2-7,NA,TGCGCCAGCACCCCTACGGGACTAGCGAACTACGAGCAGTACTTC,CASTPTGLANYEQYF
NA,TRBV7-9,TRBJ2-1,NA,TGTGCCAGCAGCTTAAGTAGAACGGGAGAGGAGGAGCAGTTCTTC,CASSLSRTGEEEQFF
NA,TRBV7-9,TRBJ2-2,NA,TGTGCCAGCAGCTTCGGTGGGGGCCAATTGAACACCGGGGAGCTGTTTTTT,CASSFGGGQLNTGELFF
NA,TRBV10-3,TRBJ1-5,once,TGTGCCATCAGTGAGGTAGGGGACAATCAGCCCCAGCATTTT,CAISEVGDNQPQHF
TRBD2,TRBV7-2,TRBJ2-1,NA,TGTGCCAGCAGCTTTTCTAGCGGTTACAATGAGCAGTTCTTC,CASSFSSGYNEQFF
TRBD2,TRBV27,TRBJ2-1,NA,TGTGCCAGCACCCCCGGGGGGGACTTTAGGAATGAGCAGTTCTTC,CASTPGGDFRNEQFF
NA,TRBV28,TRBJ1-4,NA,TGTGCCAGCAGTTTGGGGGGAAAACTGTTTTTT,CASSLGGKLFF
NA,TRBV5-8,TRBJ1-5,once,TGTGCCAGCAGCTTGGACAGTAGCAATCAGCCCCAGCATTTT,CASSLDSSNQPQHF
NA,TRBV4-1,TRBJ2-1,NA,TGCGCCAGCAGCCACGGTTTACTAGCCTATGAGCAGTTCTTC,CASSHGLLAYEQFF
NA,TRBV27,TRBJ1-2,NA,TGTGCCAGCAGATCCCGGGATGTTAACTATGGCTACACCTTC,CASRSRDVNYGYTF
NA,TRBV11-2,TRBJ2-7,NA,TGTGCCAGCAGCTTAGTAGGAGACAGTCCCTACGAGCAGTACTTC,CASSLVGDSPYEQYF
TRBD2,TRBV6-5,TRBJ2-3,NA,TGTGCCAGCAGTTATATAGCGGGAGAATTGGATACGCAGTATTTT,CASSYIAGELDTQYF
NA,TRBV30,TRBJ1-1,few,TGTGCCTGGAGTCCCGGACTACAATCTTTCACTGAAGCTTTCTTT,CAWSPGLQSFTEAFF
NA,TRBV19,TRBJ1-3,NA,TGTGCCAGTAGTATACTAGGGGCCAGGGTAGCTCTTGGAAACACCATATATTTT,CASSILGARVALGNTIYF
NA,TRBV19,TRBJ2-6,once,TGTGCCAGTAGTATTCGTTCTGGGGCCAACGTCCTGACTTTC,CASSIRSGANVLTF
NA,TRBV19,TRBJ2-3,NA,TGTGCCAGTAGATTTAGCGGAGACACAGATACGCAGTATTTT,CASRFSGDTDTQYF
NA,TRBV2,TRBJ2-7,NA,TGTGCCAGCAGGTCGGACAGCCTGGGGGAGCAGTACTTC,CASRSDSLGEQYF